This paragraph reports one T cell receptor (beta chain). This CDR3 is built from 10 residues. Each single cDNA molecule received a unique molecular identifier. TCRdb processed the 5' RACE reads anew with MiXCR; each CDR3 protein has one entry. The table shows 20,000 to 25,000 distinct CDR3 sequences, with nearly 5% occurring only once. The sample originates from a study of early T cells in non-severe SARS-CoV-2 infection. The chain links TRBV21-1 to TRBJ2-7. TRBV21-1 is an annotated pseudogene. This TCR was sampled from an adult who was a healthcare worker with PCR-confirmed SARS-CoV-2 infection or an uninfected control (not recorded which). Sequencing used whole blood. The CDR3 DNA sequence: TGTGCCAGCAGCGTGACCGAGCAGTACTTC. Its protein product is CASSVTEQYF.